This T cell receptor (beta chain) came from a study of T cell changes during pregnancy in multiple sclerosis. Clones were read by immunoSEQ multiplex PCR, and TCRdb kept only the in-frame ones, dropping some. Among more than 45,000 clones listed, roughly 93% were seen once. V was pared by 2 bases and J by 6 bases, with 9 bases between. This CDR3 comprises 13 residues. Per germline, CDR1 SGHTA and CDR2 FQGTGA. This sequence was found in a female donor with multiple sclerosis, enrolled in a pregnancy study. The material sequenced was CD8+ T cells from peripheral blood mononuclear cells, taken in the second trimester of pregnancy. V gene TRBV7-3 combines with J gene TRBJ2-3; D is undetermined. The CDR3 loop reads CASSLSSSDTQYF. CDR3 sequence (DNA): TGTGCCAGCAGCTTATCGTCGTCGGATACGCAGTATTTT.